This TCR beta chain was sequenced during a study of blood T cell repertoires in COVID-19. Whole-study context: Acute and convalescent COVID-19 specimens originated in the United States, Italy and Spain. The analysed material was cDNA or gDNA that came from T cells, B-cell-depleted T cells, or PBMCs.

The authors' processing: For nucleated cells, counts were estimated from reference gene primer amplification. Using immunoSEQ multiplex PCR, the repertoire was profiled, and TCRdb retains in-frame clones only, with some absent. V and J calls and clone size come straight from that table; D and trimming were deduced from the DNA. Altogether some 150,000 clones are present, 77% being singletons, with the ten largest covering roughly 8.9%. Looked up from germline, CDR1 is SQVTM and CDR2 is ANQGSEA. The CDR3 consists of 13 residues. Trimming took off 4 bases at V and 4 bases at J, with 13 bases between the two ends.

This clonotype was sampled from a woman aged 45-60 years with active or convalescent COVID-19. This sequence joins TRBV29-1 and TRBJ1-2; D is unresolved. Material: peripheral blood. This chain's CDR3 is CSVARSDLYGYTF. CDR3 in DNA: TGCAGCGTTGCCAGAAGCGACCTCTATGGCTACACCTTC.